The text below deals with one T cell receptor beta chain. In the source study's methods: Reference gene primer amplification in the assay estimated nucleated cell counts. Method: immunoSEQ multiplex PCR; TCRdb's copy keeps in-frame clones and lacks some. That table gives V, J and clone size, and the DNA gave D and trimming. Altogether 200,000 to 250,000 clones are present, around 85% being singletons, with the ten largest covering about 2.9%. The data belong to a study of blood T cell repertoires in COVID-19. The wider study: Samples came from the United States, Italy and Spain, spanning acute and convalescent COVID-19. PBMCs, B-cell-depleted T cells, or T cells provided the cDNA or gDNA that made up the material.

Germline assignment: CDR1 SGHVS and CDR2 FQNEAQ. J lost 3 bases, V lost 5 bases, and 6 bases had no gene match. This CDR3 region has 16 residues. Source material: peripheral blood. This chain uses TRBV7-8 with TRBJ2-1, with 11 nucleotides matching TRBD2. The receptor was derived from a woman in her thirties who had recovered from COVID-19. Here the CDR3 DNA reads TGTGCCAGCAGCCAGGCCGGACTAGCGGGCTACAATGAGCAGTTCTTC. It codes for CASSQAGLAGYNEQFF. The full variable domain, rest sourced from reference TRBV7-8 and TRBJ2-1, is GAGVSQSPRYKVAKRGQDVALRCDPISGHVSLFWYQQALGQGPEFLTYFQNEAQLDKSGLPSDRFFAERPEGSVSTLKIQRTQQEDSAVYLCASSQAGLAGYNEQFFGPGTRLTVL.